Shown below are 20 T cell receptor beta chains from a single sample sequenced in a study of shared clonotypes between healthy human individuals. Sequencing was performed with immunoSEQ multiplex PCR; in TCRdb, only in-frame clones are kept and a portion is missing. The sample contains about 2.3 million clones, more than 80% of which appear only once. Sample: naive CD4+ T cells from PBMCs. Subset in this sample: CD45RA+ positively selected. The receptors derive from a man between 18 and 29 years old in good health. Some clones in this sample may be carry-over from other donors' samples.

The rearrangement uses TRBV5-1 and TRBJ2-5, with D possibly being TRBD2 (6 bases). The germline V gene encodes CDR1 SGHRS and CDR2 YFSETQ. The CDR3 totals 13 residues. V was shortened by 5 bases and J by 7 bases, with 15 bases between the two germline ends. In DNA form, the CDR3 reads TGCGCCAGCAGTCCCGGGGGTAGCGTGACCCAGTACTTC. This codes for CASSPGGSVTQYF.

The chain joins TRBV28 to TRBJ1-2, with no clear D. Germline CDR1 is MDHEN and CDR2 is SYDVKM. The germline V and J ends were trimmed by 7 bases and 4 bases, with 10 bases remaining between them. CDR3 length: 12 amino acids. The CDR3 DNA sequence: TGTGCCAGCACCCAGGTTGGCTATGGCTACACCTTC. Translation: CASTQVGYGYTF.

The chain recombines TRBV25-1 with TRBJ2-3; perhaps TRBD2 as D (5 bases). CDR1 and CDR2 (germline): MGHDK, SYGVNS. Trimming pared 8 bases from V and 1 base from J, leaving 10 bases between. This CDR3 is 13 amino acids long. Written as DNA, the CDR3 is TGTGCCAGCCTTCCCGGGGGCACAGATACGCAGTATTTT. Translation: CASLPGGTDTQYF. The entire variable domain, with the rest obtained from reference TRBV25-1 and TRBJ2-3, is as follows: EADIYQTPRYLVIGTGKKITLECSQTMGHDKMYWYQQDPGMELHLIHYSYGVNSTEKGDLSSESTVSRIRTEHFPLTLESARPSHTSQYLCASLPGGTDTQYFGPGTRLTVL.

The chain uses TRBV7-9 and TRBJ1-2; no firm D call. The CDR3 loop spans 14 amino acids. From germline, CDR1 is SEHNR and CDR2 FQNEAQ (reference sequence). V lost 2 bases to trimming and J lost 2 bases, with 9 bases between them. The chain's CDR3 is CASSLLAGNYGYTF. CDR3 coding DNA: TGTGCCAGCAGCTTATTGGCCGGAAACTATGGCTACACCTTC. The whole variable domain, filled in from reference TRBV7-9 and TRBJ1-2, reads DTGVSQNPRHKITKRGQNVTFRCDPISEHNRLYWYRQTLGQGPEFLTYFQNEAQLEKSRLLSDRFSAERPKGSFSTLEIQRTEQGDSAMYLCASSLLAGNYGYTFGSGTRLTVV.

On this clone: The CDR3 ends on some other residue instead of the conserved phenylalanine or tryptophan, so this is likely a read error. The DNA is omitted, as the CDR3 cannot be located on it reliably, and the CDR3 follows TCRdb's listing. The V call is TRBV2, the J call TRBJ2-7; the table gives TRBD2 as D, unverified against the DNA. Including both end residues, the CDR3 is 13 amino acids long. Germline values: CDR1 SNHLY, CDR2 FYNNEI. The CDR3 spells CASSARGVAGVEL.

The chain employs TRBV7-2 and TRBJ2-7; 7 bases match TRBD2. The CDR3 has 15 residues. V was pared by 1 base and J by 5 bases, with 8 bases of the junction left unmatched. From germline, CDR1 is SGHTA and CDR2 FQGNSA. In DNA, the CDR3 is TGTGCCAGCAGCTTAGTAGGACTGGGGGGGAACGAGCAGTACTTC. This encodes CASSLVGLGGNEQYF.

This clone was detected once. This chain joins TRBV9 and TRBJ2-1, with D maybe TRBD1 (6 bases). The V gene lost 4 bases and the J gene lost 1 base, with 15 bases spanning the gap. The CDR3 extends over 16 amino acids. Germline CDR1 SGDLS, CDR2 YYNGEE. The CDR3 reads CASSTRDTVSYNEQFF. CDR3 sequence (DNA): TGTGCCAGCAGCACCCGGGACACCGTATCCTACAATGAGCAGTTCTTC.

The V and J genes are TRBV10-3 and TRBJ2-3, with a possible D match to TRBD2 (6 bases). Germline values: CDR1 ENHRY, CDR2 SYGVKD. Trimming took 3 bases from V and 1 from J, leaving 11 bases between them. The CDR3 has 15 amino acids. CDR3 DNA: TGTGCCATCAGTGACGGCAGCGGGCGCACAGATACGCAGTATTTT. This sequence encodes CAISDGSGRTDTQYF.

For the CDR3, the DNA is TGTGCCAGCAGTGAGGGGCAGGGGACATATGGCTACACCTTC. Translating gives CASSEGQGTYGYTF. This chain uses TRBV28 with TRBJ1-2; tentative D call: TRBD1 (6 bases). The CDR3 length is 14 residues. Trimming removed 5 bases at V and 5 bases at J, with 15 bases between. Germline CDR1 and CDR2: MDHEN and SYDVKM.

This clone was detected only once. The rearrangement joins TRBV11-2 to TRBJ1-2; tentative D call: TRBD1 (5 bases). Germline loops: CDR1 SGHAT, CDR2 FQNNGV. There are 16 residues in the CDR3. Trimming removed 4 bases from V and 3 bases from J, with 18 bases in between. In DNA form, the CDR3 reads TGTGCCAGCAGCTCGAACCTTGCAGGGTCTTACTATGGCTACACCTTC. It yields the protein CASSSNLAGSYYGYTF.

Here the CDR3 reads CASSIVGATNEKLFF. CDR3 in DNA: TGTGCCAGTAGTATAGTAGGTGCAACTAATGAAAAACTGTTTTTT. The V call is TRBV19, the J call TRBJ1-4; unclear D gene. V lost 1 base and J 0 bases, leaving 6 bases between the germline ends. The CDR3 is made up of 15 amino acids. Germline CDR1 and CDR2: LNHDA and SQIVND (reference sequence). Variable domain in full (rest from reference TRBV19 and TRBJ1-4): DGGITQSPKYLFRKEGQNVTLSCEQNLNHDAMYWYRQDPGQGLRLIYYSQIVNDFQKGDIAEGYSVSREKKESFPLTVTSAQKNPTAFYLCASSIVGATNEKLFFGSGTQLSVL.

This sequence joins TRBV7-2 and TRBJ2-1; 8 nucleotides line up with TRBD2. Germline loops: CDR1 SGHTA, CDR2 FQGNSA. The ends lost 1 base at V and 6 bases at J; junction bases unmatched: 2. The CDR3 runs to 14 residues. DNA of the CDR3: TGTGCCAGCAGCTTAGGGCGGGAGGTCAATGAGCAGTTCTTC. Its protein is CASSLGREVNEQFF.

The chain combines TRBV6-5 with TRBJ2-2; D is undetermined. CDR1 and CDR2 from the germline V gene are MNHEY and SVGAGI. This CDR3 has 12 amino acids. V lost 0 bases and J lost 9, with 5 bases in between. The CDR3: CASSYSFRELFF. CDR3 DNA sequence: TGTGCCAGCAGTTACTCGTTCCGGGAGCTGTTTTTT.

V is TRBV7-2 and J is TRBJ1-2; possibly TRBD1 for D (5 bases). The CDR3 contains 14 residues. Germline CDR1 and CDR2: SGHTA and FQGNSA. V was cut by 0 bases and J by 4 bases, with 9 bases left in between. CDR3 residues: CASSLAQGTYGYTF. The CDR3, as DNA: TGTGCCAGCAGCTTAGCTCAGGGTACCTATGGCTACACCTTC. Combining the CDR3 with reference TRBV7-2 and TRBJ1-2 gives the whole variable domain GAGVSQSPSNKVTEKGKDVELRCDPISGHTALYWYRQSLGQGLEFLIYFQGNSAPDKSGLPSDRFSAERTGGSVSTLTIQRTQQEDSAVYLCASSLAQGTYGYTFGSGTRLTVV.

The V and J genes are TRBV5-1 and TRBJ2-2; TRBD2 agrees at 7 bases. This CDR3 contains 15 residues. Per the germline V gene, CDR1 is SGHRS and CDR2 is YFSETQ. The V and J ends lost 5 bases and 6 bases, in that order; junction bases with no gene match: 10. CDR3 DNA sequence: TGCGCCAGCAGTCTTACCCCGACTAGCTCCGGGGAGCTGTTTTTT. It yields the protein CASSLTPTSSGELFF.

The CDR3: CASSLAPISEQYF. CDR3 in DNA: TGTGCCAGCAGCTTAGCCCCCATTTCCGAGCAGTACTTC. This chain connects TRBV7-9 to TRBJ2-7; D remains ambiguous. The CDR3 is 13 residues long. Germline CDR1 SEHNR, CDR2 FQNEAQ (reference sequence). Trimming stripped 0 bases from V and 6 bases from J, with 9 bases between.

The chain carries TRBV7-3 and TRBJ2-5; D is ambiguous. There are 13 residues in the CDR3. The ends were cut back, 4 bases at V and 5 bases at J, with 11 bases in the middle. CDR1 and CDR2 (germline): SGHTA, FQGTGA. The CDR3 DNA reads TGTGCCAGCAGCTACGGCGTGGGCGAGACCCAGTACTTC. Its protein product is CASSYGVGETQYF.

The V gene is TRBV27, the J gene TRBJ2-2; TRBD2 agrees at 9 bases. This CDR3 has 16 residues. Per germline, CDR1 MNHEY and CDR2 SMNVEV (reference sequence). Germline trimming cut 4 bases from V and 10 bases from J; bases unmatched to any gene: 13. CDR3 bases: TGTGCCAGCAGTTCGAGAGCGGGAGGCACCTCCCCGGAGCTGTTTTTT. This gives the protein CASSSRAGGTSPELFF.

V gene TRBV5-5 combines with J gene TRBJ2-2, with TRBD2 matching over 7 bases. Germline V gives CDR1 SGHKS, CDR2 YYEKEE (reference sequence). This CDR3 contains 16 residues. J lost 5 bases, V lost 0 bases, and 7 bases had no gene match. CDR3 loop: CASSLAIRGGTGELFF. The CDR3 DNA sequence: TGTGCCAGCAGCTTGGCCATTAGGGGAGGGACCGGGGAGCTGTTTTTT.

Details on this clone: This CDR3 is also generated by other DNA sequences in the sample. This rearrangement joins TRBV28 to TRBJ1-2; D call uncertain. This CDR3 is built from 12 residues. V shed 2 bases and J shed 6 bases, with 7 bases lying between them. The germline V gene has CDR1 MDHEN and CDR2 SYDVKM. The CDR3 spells CASSLAVDGYTF. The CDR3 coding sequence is TGTGCCAGCAGTTTAGCGGTCGATGGCTACACCTTC.